This T cell receptor beta chain was found in a study of T cell responses to AZD1222 COVID-19 vaccine. In the case of this clone: The antigen is not known.

Measured with immunoSEQ multiplex PCR; TCRdb has only the in-frame clones, and not every one. The data hold some 150,000 clones, with approximately 93% observed a single time. Study-wide results and limits: The sample set comprised mostly white British donors with more females, and clonal diversity was possibly underestimated. Only five or six AZD1222 recipients tested seropositive at baseline. Rises in breadth and depth of Spike-specific TCRs came after two AZD1222 doses.

Germline lookup yields CDR1 SGHKS and CDR2 YYEKEE (reference sequence). The CDR3 consists of 14 residues. With 4 bases removed from V and 8 bases from J, the gap between germline ends came to 18 bases. The sequences come from peripheral blood, collected on day 0 of AZD1222 vaccination. The sequence came from an adult in good health. The chain has TRBV5-5 and TRBJ1-2, with TRBD1 as a possible D gene (5 bases). CDR3 residues: CASSQWGGQDGYTF. DNA of the CDR3: TGTGCCAGCAGCCAATGGGGGGGTCAGGACGGCTACACCTTC.